The clone carrying this TCR beta chain was detected only a few times. Its matching antigen is unknown. These data are taken from a study of T cells in Graves' hyperthyroidism and ophthalmopathy. The germline V gene has CDR1 SGDLS and CDR2 YYNGEE. The ends were cut back, 0 bases at V and 6 bases at J, with 15 bases in the middle. The CDR3 sequence is 15 residues long. From RNA transcripts, TCR beta CDR3 regions were amplified. A first-round RT-PCR of the TCR CDR3 used the HTBI primer set. In TCRdb, the multiplex PCR reads were re-called with MiXCR into one record per CDR3 protein. The table shows about 290,000 distinct CDR3 sequences, with approximately 14% occurring only once. Study observations and caveats: Most expanded thyroid clonotypes above 0.001 recurred in blood.

The rearrangement uses TRBV9 and TRBJ1-2; unclear D gene. This clonotype was sampled from a woman in her 40s with Graves' hyperthyroidism. Material: blood. CDR3 amino acids: CASSVDHGRRDGYTF. As DNA, the CDR3 is TGTGCCAGCAGCGTAGATCATGGCAGGAGGGATGGCTACACCTTC.